This T cell receptor (beta chain) came from a study of blood T cell repertoires in COVID-19. At the level of the study: From the United States, Italy and Spain came samples of acute and convalescent COVID-19. T cells, B-cell-depleted T cells, or PBMCs provided the cDNA or gDNA that served as material.

Generated by immunoSEQ multiplex PCR, the TCRdb table keeps only in-frame clones and is missing some. The data show more than 80,000 clones, about four fifths seen once. Material: peripheral blood. The TCR comes from a woman aged 70-85 years with acute or convalescent COVID-19.

The CDR3 protein is CASSYSPTTGYTF. As DNA, the CDR3 is TGTGCCAGCAGTTACAGCCCGACTACTGGCTACACCTTC. The chain recombines TRBV6-5 with TRBJ1-2; D is unresolved. V was clipped by 2 bases and J by 7 bases, with 11 bases between them. CDR1 and CDR2 from the germline V gene are MNHEY and SVGAGI. There are 13 residues in the CDR3.